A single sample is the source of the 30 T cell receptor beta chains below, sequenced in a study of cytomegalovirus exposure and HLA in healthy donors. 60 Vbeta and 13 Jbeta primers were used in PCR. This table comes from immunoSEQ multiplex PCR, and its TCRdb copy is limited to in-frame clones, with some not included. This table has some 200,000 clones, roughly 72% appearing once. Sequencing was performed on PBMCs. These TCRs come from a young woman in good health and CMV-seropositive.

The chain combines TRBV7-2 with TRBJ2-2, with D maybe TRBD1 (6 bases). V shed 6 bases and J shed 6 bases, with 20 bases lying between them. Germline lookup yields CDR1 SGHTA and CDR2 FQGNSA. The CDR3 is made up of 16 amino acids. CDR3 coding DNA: TGTGCCAGCAGACTCACAGGGTTGGGGGTCGCCGGGGAGCTGTTTTTT. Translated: CASRLTGLGVAGELFF.

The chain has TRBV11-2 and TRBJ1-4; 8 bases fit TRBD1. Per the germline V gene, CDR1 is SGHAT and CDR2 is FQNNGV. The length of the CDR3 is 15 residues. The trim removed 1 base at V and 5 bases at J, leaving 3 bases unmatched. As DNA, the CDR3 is TGTGCCAGCAGCTTAGGCGGACAGGGCAATGAAAAACTGTTTTTT. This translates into CASSLGGQGNEKLFF.

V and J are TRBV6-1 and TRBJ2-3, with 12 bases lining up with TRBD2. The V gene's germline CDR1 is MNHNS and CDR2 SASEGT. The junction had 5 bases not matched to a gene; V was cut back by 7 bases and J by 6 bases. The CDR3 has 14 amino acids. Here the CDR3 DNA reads TGTGCCAGCACTCCGACTAGCGGGAGCGATACGCAGTATTTT. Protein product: CASTPTSGSDTQYF.

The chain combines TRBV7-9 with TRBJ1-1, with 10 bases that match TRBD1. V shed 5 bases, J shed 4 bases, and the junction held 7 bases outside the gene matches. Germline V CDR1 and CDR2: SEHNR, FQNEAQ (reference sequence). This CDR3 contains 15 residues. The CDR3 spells CASSKGQGVSTEAFF. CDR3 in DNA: TGTGCCAGCAGCAAAGGACAGGGGGTAAGCACTGAAGCTTTCTTT.

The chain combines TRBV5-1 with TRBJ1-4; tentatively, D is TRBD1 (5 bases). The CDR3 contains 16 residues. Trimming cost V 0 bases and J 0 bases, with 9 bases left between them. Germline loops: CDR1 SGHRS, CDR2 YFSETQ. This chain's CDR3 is CASSLGQITTNEKLFF. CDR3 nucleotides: TGCGCCAGCAGCTTGGGACAGATTACAACTAATGAAAAACTGTTTTTT.

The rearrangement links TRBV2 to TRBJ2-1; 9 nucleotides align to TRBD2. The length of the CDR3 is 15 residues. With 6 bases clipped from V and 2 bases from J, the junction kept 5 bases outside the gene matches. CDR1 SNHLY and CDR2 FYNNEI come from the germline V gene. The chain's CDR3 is CASSASGDTYNEQFF. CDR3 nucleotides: TGTGCCAGCAGCGCTAGCGGGGATACCTACAATGAGCAGTTCTTC. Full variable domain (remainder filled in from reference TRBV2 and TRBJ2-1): EPEVTQTPSHQVTQMGQEVILRCVPISNHLYFYWYRQILGQKVEFLVSFYNNEISEKSEIFDDQFSVERPDGSNFTLKIRSTKLEDSAMYFCASSASGDTYNEQFFGPGTRLTVL.

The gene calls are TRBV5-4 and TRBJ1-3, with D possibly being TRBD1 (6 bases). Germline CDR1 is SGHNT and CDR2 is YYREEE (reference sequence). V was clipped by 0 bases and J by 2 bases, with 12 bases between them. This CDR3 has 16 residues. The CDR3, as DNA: TGTGCCAGCAGCTTGGGCAGGGGAGAAGCTGGAAACACCATATATTTT. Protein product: CASSLGRGEAGNTIYF.

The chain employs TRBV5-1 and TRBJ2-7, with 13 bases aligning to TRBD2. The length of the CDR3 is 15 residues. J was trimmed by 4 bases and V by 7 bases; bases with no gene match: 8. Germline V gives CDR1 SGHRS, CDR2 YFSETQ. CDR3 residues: CASGMGLAGRYEQYF. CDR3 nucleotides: TGCGCCAGCGGAATGGGACTAGCGGGACGTTACGAGCAGTACTTC.

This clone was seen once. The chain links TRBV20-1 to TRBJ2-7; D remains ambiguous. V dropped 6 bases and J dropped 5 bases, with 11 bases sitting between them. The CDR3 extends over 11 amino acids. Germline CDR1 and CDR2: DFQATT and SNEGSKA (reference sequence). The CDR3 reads CSAKNRDEQYF. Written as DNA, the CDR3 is TGCAGTGCCAAGAACCGGGACGAGCAGTACTTC.

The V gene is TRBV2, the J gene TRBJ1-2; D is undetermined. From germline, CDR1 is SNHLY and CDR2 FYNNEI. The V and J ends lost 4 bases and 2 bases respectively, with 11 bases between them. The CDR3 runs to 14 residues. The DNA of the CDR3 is TGTGCCAGCAGTGTTGACAACTGGAACTATGGCTACACCTTC. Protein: CASSVDNWNYGYTF.

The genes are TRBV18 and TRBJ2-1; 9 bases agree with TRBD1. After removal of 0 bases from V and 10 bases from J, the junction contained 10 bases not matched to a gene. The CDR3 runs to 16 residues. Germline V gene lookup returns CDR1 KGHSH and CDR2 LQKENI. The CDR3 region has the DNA TGTGCCAGCTCACCACCGTGGGACAGGGCGGATGGGGAGCAGTTCTTC. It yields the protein CASSPPWDRADGEQFF.

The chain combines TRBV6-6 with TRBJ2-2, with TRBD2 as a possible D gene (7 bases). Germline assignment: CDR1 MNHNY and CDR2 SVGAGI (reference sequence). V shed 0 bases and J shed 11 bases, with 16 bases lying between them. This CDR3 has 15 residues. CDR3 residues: CASSYSFPGEGELFF. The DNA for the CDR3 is TGTGCCAGCAGTTACTCGTTTCCAGGGGAGGGAGAGCTGTTTTTT.

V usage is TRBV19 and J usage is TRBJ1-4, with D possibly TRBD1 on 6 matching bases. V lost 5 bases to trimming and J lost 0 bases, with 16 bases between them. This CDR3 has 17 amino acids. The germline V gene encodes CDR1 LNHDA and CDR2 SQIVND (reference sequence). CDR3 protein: CASSVQGAAATNEKLFF. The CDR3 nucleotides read TGTGCCAGTAGTGTACAGGGTGCCGCGGCAACTAATGAAAAACTGTTTTTT.

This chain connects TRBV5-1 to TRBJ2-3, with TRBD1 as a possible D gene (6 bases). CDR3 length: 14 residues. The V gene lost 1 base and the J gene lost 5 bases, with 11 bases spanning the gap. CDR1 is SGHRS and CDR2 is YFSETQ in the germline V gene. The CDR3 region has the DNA TGCGCCAGCAGCTTGACAGGGTCAGGAGATACGCAGTATTTT. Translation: CASSLTGSGDTQYF.

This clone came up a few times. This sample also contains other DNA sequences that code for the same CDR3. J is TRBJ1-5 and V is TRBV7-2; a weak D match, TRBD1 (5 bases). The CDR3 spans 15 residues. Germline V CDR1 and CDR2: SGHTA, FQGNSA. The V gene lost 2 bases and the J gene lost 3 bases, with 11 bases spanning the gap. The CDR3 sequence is CASSLTGGDNQPQHF. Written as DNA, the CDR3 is TGTGCCAGCAGCTTAACTGGGGGGGACAATCAGCCCCAGCATTTT.

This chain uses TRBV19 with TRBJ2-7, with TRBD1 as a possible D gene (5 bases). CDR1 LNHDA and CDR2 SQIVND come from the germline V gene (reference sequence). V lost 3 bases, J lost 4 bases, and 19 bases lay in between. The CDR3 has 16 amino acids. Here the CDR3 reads CASSMGPVTISYEQYF. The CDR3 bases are TGTGCCAGTAGTATGGGGCCAGTGACCATCAGTTACGAGCAGTACTTC.

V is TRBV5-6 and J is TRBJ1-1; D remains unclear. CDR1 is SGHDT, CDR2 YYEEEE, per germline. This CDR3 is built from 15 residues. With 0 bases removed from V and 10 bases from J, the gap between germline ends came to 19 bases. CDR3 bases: TGTGCCAGCAGCTTGGAAGGCAATACGGGGATACCAGCTTTCTTT. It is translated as CASSLEGNTGIPAFF. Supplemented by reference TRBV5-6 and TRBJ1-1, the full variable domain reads DAGVTQSPTHLIKTRGQQVTLRCSPKSGHDTVSWYQQALGQGPQFIFQYYEEEERQRGNFPDRFSGHQFPNYSSELNVNALLLGDSALYLCASSLEGNTGIPAFFGQGTRLTVV.

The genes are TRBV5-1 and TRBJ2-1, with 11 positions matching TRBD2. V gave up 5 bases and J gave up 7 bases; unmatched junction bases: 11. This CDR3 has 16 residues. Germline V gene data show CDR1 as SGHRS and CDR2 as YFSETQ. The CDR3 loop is CASSNIPGLADNEQFF. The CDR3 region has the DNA TGCGCCAGCAGTAATATCCCGGGACTAGCGGATAATGAGCAGTTCTTC. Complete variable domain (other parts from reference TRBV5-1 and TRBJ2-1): KAGVTQTPRYLIKTRGQQVTLSCSPISGHRSVSWYQQTPGQGLQFLFEYFSETQRNKGNFPGRFSGRQFSNSRSEMNVSTLELGDSALYLCASSNIPGLADNEQFFGPGTRLTVL.

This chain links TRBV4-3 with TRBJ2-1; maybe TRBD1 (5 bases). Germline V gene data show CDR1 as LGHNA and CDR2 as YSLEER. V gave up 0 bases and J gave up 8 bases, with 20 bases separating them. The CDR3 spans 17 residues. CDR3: CASSQDTGRVRVYEQFF. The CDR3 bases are TGCGCCAGCAGCCAAGATACGGGCAGGGTTCGTGTCTATGAGCAGTTCTTC.

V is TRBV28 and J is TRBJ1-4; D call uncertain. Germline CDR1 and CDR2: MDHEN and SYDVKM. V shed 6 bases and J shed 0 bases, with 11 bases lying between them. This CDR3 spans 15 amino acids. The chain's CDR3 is CASRVLDTTNEKLFF. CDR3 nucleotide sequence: TGTGCCAGCAGAGTTCTCGACACAACTAATGAAAAACTGTTTTTT.

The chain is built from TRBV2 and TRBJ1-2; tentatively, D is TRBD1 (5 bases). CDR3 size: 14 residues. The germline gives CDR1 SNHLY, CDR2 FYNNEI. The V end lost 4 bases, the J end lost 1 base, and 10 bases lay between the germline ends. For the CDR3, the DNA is TGTGCCAGCAGTGGACAGATGATTAACTATGGCTACACCTTC. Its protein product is CASSGQMINYGYTF.

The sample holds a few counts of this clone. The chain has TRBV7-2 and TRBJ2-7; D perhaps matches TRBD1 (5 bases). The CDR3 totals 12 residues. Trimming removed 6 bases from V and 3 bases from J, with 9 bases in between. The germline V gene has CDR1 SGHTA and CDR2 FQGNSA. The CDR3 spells CASSLTDYEQYF. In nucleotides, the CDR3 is TGTGCCAGCAGTTTGACAGACTACGAGCAGTACTTC.

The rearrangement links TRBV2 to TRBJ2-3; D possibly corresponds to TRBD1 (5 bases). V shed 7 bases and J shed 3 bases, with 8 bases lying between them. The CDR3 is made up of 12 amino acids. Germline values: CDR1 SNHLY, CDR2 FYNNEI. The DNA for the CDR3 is TGTGCCAGCAATCGACAGACAGATACGCAGTATTTT. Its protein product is CASNRQTDTQYF.

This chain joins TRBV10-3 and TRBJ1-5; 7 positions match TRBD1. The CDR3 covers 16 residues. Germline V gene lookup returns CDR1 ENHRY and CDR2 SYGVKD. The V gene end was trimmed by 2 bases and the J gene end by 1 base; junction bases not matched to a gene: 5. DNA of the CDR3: TGTGCCATCAGTGAGGCAGGGGGTGGAAGCAATCAGCCCCAGCATTTT. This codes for CAISEAGGGSNQPQHF.

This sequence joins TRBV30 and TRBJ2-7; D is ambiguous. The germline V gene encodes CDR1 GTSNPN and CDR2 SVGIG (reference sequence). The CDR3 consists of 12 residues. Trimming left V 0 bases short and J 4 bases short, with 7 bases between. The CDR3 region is CAWSVSRYEQYF. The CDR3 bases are TGTGCCTGGAGTGTTTCACGGTACGAGCAGTACTTC. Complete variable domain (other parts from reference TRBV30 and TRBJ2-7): SQTIHQWPATLVQPVGSPLSLECTVEGTSNPNLYWYRQAAGRGLQLLFYSVGIGQISSEVPQNLSASRPQDRQFILSSKKLLLSDSGFYLCAWSVSRYEQYFGPGTRLTVT.

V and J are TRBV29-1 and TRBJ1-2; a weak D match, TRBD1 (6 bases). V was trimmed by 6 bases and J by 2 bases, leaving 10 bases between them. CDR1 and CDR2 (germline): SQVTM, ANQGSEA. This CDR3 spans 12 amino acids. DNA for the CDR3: TGCAGCGTCGCAGGGACAAACTATGGCTACACCTTC. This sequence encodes CSVAGTNYGYTF.

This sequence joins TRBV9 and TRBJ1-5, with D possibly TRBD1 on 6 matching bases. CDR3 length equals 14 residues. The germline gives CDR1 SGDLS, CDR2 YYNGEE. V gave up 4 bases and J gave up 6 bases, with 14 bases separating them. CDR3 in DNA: TGTGCCAGCAGCTTACGGGGGGGCGGTCAGCCCCAGCATTTT. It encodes CASSLRGGGQPQHF.

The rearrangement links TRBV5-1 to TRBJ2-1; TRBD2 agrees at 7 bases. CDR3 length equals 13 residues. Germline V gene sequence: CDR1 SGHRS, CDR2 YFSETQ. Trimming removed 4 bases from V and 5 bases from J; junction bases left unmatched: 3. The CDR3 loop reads CASSRAGDNEQFF. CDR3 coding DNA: TGCGCCAGCAGCCGCGCGGGGGACAATGAGCAGTTCTTC.

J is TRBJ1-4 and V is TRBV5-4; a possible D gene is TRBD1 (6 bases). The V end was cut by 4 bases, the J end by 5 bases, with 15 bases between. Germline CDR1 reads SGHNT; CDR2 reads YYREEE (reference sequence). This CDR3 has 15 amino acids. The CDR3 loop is CASSPGASGNEKLFF. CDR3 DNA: TGTGCCAGCAGCCCAGGGGCCTCAGGGAATGAAAAACTGTTTTTT.

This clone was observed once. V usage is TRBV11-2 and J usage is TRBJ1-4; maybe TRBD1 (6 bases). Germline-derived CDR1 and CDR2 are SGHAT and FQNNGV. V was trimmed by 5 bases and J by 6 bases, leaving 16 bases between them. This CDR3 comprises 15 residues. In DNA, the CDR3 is TGTGCCAGCAGCCTGTCGCGGGGGGGCGATGAAAAACTGTTTTTT. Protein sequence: CASSLSRGGDEKLFF. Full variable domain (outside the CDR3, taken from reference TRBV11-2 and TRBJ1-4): EAGVAQSPRYKIIEKRQSVAFWCNPISGHATLYWYQQILGQGPKLLIQFQNNGVVDDSQLPKDRFSAERLKGVDSTLKIQPAKLEDSAVYLCASSLSRGGDEKLFFGSGTQLSVL.